A selection of T cell receptor beta chains follows, all from one sample in a study of Graves' ophthalmopathy and Graves' hyperthyroidism. MiXCR, applied by TCRdb to the multiplex PCR reads, yields one record per CDR3 protein. The sample holds 200,000 to 300,000 distinct CDR3 sequences, 45% seen once. Specimen: peripheral blood. The origin of the receptors is an adult man with Graves' ophthalmopathy. The conserved cysteine and the conserved F or W are not part of the CDR3 here. The D gene is left open where the match is weak.

D gene,V gene,CDR3 protein
TRBD2,TRBV7-3,ASSSTGTTYEQY
TRBD1,TRBV6-5,ASSYSGTGTRATQY
TRBD2,TRBV6-6,ASSIAGGHEQY
TRBD2,TRBV6-1,AIERGTSASPYEQY
TRBD1,TRBV7-4,ASRLRQGQNSPLH
TRBD1,TRBV20-1,SAEDSDRPNYGYT
NA,TRBV29-1,STQQGSYEQY
NA,TRBV5-4,ASSLVGRHYEQY
NA,TRBV20-1,SARDAKDIKNEKLF
TRBD2,TRBV20-1,SAHVGREPHEQY
NA,TRBV2,ASIRVGGYT
NA,TRBV5-4,ASSLDGNLNSPLH
NA,TRBV5-1,ASSYAVSGGSPLH
NA,TRBV5-1,ASSPGRAINEKLF
NA,TRBV2,ASTYLSGQRRNYGYT
NA,TRBV7-9,ASSKLAGGYT
NA,TRBV5-8,ASSLNPGRNTEAL
NA,TRBV9,ASSRGLAGELF
TRBD1,TRBV7-9,ASSLSKGAGSPLH
TRBD2,TRBV12-3/TRBV12-4,ASSEARTSGETQY
TRBD1,TRBV5-6,ASSHRQGGTDEKLF
TRBD1,TRBV29-1,SLAGTGDNYGYT
NA,TRBV7-8,ASSSDTYEKLF
TRBD2,TRBV6-4,ASSPLAGIQETQY
NA,TRBV20-1,SARDWAGQPEAF
TRBD1,TRBV5-4,ASSLGIPDRGPNEKLF
NA,TRBV7-9,ASRGGGEQPQH
TRBD2,TRBV29-1,SVALAGGRETQY
TRBD1,TRBV5-1,ASSTQGAGDLYGYT
NA,TRBV7-9,ASSRTSSPYNSPLH
NA,TRBV10-3,ASSLDFTEAF
NA,TRBV20-1,SARRQNYEQY
NA,TRBV6-6,ASSSGQATFYDYT
NA,TRBV19,ASSIAVRDEQY
NA,TRBV7-8,ASSIRGPNAQH
NA,TRBV4-2,ASSQGIGPEQY
NA,TRBV7-2,ASSPWAKDDYGYT
NA,TRBV12-3/TRBV12-4,ASSYRGAEETQY
TRBD2,TRBV7-6,ASSLGAGGTDTQY
NA,TRBV12-3/TRBV12-4,ASSLVAVLQF
NA,TRBV7-8,ASTRRDQETQY
NA,TRBV12-3/TRBV12-4,ASSPPQGTPYEQY
NA,TRBV15,ATSRDPTRGTDTQY
NA,TRBV2,ASSEVAASLKYEQY
NA,TRBV5-1,ASSLATNEKLF
TRBD2,TRBV7-6,ASSARTSGELETQY
TRBD1,TRBV7-3,ASSLGGTGQETQY
NA,TRBV7-2,ASSFSMGTQPQH
NA,TRBV2,ASSEGGRGYGYT
NA,TRBV6-6,ASSYSISVRGNTIY
NA,TRBV7-9,ASSFDEGGYGYT
TRBD1,TRBV9,ASSVTGEDQPQH